The 19 T cell receptor beta chains below come from one sample, sequenced in a study of blood T cell repertoires in COVID-19. TCRdb's copy holds only in-frame clones and misses some; the assay was immunoSEQ multiplex PCR. The data hold 250,000 to 350,000 clones, with 75% to 90% observed a single time. The material sequenced was peripheral blood. These receptors were collected from a young man with acute or convalescent COVID-19.

The CDR3 protein is CASSEHPYEQYF. The CDR3 coding sequence is TGTGCCAGCAGTGAACATCCATACGAGCAGTACTTC. The J gene is TRBJ2-7, the V gene TRBV6-1; D is unclear. V was pared by 2 bases and J by 4 bases, with 6 bases between. The CDR3 totals 12 residues. Germline V CDR1 and CDR2: MNHNS, SASEGT.

The chain has TRBV12-5 and TRBJ2-1, with D perhaps TRBD1 (6 bases). The germline gives CDR1 LGHNT, CDR2 FRNRAP. Trimming took off 6 bases at V and 0 bases at J, with 12 bases between the two ends. The CDR3 contains 15 residues. CDR3 coding DNA: TGTGCTAGTGGCTCGGGACAAAACTCCTACAATGAGCAGTTCTTC. Its translation: CASGSGQNSYNEQFF.

The chain couples TRBV11-3 to TRBJ2-7; a weak D match, TRBD1 (5 bases). Germline assignment: CDR1 SGHNT and CDR2 YENEEA. V was cut by 5 bases and J by 6 bases, with 11 bases left in between. This CDR3 is 12 amino acids long. CDR3 in amino acids: CASSQGRGEQYF. The DNA of the CDR3 is TGTGCCAGCAGCCAAGGTAGGGGCGAGCAGTACTTC.

This clone has just a few counts. This chain joins TRBV3-1 (or the pseudogene TRBV3-2) and TRBJ2-1, with TRBD2 as a possible D gene (7 bases). The CDR3 length is 17 residues. V lost 1 base to trimming and J lost 4 bases, with 17 bases between them. From germline, CDR1 is LGHDT and CDR2 YNNKEL (reference sequence). CDR3 loop: CASSQGSFGGRYNEQFF. DNA for the CDR3: TGTGCCAGCAGCCAAGGGTCCTTCGGGGGGCGTTACAATGAGCAGTTCTTC.

J is TRBJ2-2 and V is TRBV6-4, with 9 bases matching TRBD1. CDR1 is MRHNA, CDR2 SNTAGT, per germline. The CDR3 loop spans 15 amino acids. Trimming cost V 6 bases and J 5 bases; bases outside gene matches: 7. CDR3 in amino acids: CASSQGQGWTGELFF. The CDR3, as DNA: TGTGCCAGCAGCCAGGGACAGGGTTGGACCGGGGAGCTGTTTTTT.

The gene calls are TRBV3-1 (or the pseudogene TRBV3-2) and TRBJ1-5; D gene uncertain. Germline-derived CDR1 and CDR2 are LGHDT and YNNKEL (reference sequence). CDR3 length: 14 amino acids. V was cut by 4 bases and J by 2 bases, with 9 bases left in between. The CDR3 DNA follows: TGTGCCAGCAGCCCCCGTATTGGCAATCAGCCCCAGCATTTT. Protein sequence: CASSPRIGNQPQHF.

V gene TRBV30 combines with J gene TRBJ1-2; D is possibly TRBD1 (5 bases). This CDR3 region has 15 residues. Trimming took 0 bases from V and 2 from J, leaving 13 bases between them. The V gene's germline CDR1 is GTSNPN and CDR2 SVGIG (reference sequence). The CDR3 loop is CAWSVRLRGNYGYTF. CDR3 bases: TGTGCCTGGAGTGTACGGCTTAGGGGCAACTATGGCTACACCTTC. The full variable domain, its missing parts supplied by reference TRBV30 and TRBJ1-2, is SQTIHQWPATLVQPVGSPLSLECTVEGTSNPNLYWYRQAAGRGLQLLFYSVGIGQISSEVPQNLSASRPQDRQFILSSKKLLLSDSGFYLCAWSVRLRGNYGYTFGSGTRLTVV.

This rearrangement joins TRBV28 to TRBJ1-5; 7 bases are shared with TRBD1. CDR3 size: 17 residues. Trimming cost V 2 bases and J 2 bases; bases outside gene matches: 9. CDR1 and CDR2 from the germline V gene are MDHEN and SYDVKM. CDR3 sequence reads: CASSLGPTGSGNQPQHF. CDR3 bases: TGTGCCAGCAGTTTAGGACCGACAGGGTCTGGCAATCAGCCCCAGCATTTT.

The chain links TRBV7-8 to TRBJ1-5; TRBD1 is a possible D gene (5 bases). Germline V gene sequence: CDR1 SGHVS, CDR2 FQNEAQ. This CDR3 spans 18 amino acids. The V end was cut by 1 base, the J end by 1 base, with 17 bases between. CDR3 nucleotide sequence: TGTGCCAGCAGCTTAGGCCAGGGCAACTTACAGAGCAATCAGCCCCAGCATTTT. Its protein is CASSLGQGNLQSNQPQHF.

This sequence joins TRBV21-1 and TRBJ2-7; TRBD1, the D gene given by the table, was not confirmed from the DNA. TRBV21-1 is classified as a pseudogene. This CDR3 region has 16 residues. The CDR3 DNA reads TGTGCCAGCAGCAAAGTTCAGGGGACAGCGTCCTACGAGCAGTACTTC. Its protein is CASSKVQGTASYEQYF.

This clone was recorded only once. The rearrangement uses TRBV2 and TRBJ2-5; the match to TRBD1 covers 10 bases. The CDR3 loop spans 16 amino acids. Germline CDR1 is SNHLY and CDR2 is FYNNEI. Germline trimming cut 2 bases from V and 4 bases from J; bases unmatched to any gene: 7. CDR3 loop: CASSEFGTGDGETQYF. In DNA form, the CDR3 reads TGTGCCAGCAGTGAATTTGGGACAGGGGATGGAGAGACCCAGTACTTC.

The chain has TRBV11-2 and TRBJ2-7, with 12 bases lining up with TRBD1. Trimming at V came to 3 bases and at J to 7 bases, leaving 4 bases not matched to a gene. The CDR3 sequence is 14 residues long. Germline assignment: CDR1 SGHAT and CDR2 FQNNGV. The CDR3 loop is CASSLGQGAGEQYF. DNA for the CDR3: TGTGCCAGCAGCTTGGGACAGGGGGCCGGTGAGCAGTACTTC.

This chain connects TRBV27 to TRBJ1-6, with a tentative D call TRBD1 (6 bases). Between the trimmed V and J ends, which lost 3 bases and 5 bases, there was a span of 8 bases. This CDR3 has 14 residues. The germline CDR1 and CDR2 sequences are MNHEY and SMNVEV (reference sequence). As DNA, the CDR3 is TGTGCCAGCAGTTTCGGACAGCATAATTCACCCCTCCACTTT. Its protein product is CASSFGQHNSPLHF.

The V and J genes are TRBV4-1 and TRBJ2-7, with D possibly being TRBD2 (6 bases). The germline gives CDR1 MGHRA, CDR2 YSYEKL. Trimming left V 2 bases short and J 6 bases short, with 14 bases between. CDR3 length: 14 residues. CDR3 coding DNA: TGCGCCAGCAGCCAAACCGGGACTCCCTCCGAGCAGTACTTC. This translates into CASSQTGTPSEQYF.

V usage is TRBV5-1 and J usage is TRBJ2-2, with a tentative D call TRBD1 (6 bases). The V end was cut by 7 bases, the J end by 1 base, with 11 bases between. The CDR3 is 14 amino acids. Germline V gene lookup returns CDR1 SGHRS and CDR2 YFSETQ. CDR3 loop: CASRVDRNTGELFF. In DNA form, the CDR3 reads TGCGCCAGCCGGGTGGACAGGAACACCGGGGAGCTGTTTTTT.

The rearrangement links TRBV27 to TRBJ2-3, with 8 positions matching TRBD2. The germline gives CDR1 MNHEY, CDR2 SMNVEV (reference sequence). V shed 8 bases, J shed 2 bases, and the junction held 12 bases outside the gene matches. CDR3 length: 16 residues. Here the CDR3 DNA reads TGTGCCAGCCAAATCCGGGGGGGGGCCTACACAGATACGCAGTATTTT. Residues: CASQIRGGAYTDTQYF.

The CDR3 bases are TGTGCCAGCAGCCAAGGTATCAATGAGCAGTTCTTC. Its translation is CASSQGINEQFF. This sequence joins TRBV4-2 and TRBJ2-1; no clear D. Germline V CDR1 and CDR2: LGHNA, YNFKEQ. Trimming took 1 base from V and 6 from J, leaving 4 bases between them. The CDR3 contains 12 residues.

The gene calls are TRBV5-5 and TRBJ1-2, with 7 positions matching TRBD1. This CDR3 spans 14 amino acids. Germline V gene lookup returns CDR1 SGHKS and CDR2 YYEKEE (reference sequence). The ends lost 6 bases at V and 0 bases at J; junction bases unmatched: 5. The CDR3 loop is CASNHGTANYGYTF. The CDR3 nucleotides are TGTGCCAGCAACCACGGGACAGCTAACTATGGCTACACCTTC.

The V call is TRBV18, the J call TRBJ1-5; TRBD1 is a possible D gene (6 bases). The CDR3 runs to 13 residues. Trimming took off 8 bases at V and 5 bases at J, with 13 bases between the two ends. Germline V CDR1 and CDR2: KGHSH, LQKENI. The CDR3 DNA reads as TGTGCCAGCCGTTATTCAGGGGATCAGCCCCAGCATTTT. Encoded protein: CASRYSGDQPQHF.